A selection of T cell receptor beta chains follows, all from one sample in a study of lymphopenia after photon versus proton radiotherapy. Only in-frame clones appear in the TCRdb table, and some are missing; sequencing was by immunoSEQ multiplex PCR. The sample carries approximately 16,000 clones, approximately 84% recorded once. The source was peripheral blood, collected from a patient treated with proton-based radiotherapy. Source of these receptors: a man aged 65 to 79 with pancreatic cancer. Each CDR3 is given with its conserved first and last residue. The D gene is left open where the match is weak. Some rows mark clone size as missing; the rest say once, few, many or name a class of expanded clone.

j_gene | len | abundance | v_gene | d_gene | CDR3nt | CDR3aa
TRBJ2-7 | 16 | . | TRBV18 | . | TGTGCCAGCTCACCCCTCCAGGACCCTCTCTCCTACGAGCAGTACTTC | CASSPLQDPLSYEQYF
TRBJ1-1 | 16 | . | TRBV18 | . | TGTGCCAGCTCACCTAGGACGGTCGATGTGAACACTGAAGCTTTCTTT | CASSPRTVDVNTEAFF
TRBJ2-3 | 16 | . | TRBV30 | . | TGTGCCTGGAGTGTACTTCACTGGTACGACACAGATACGCAGTATTTT | CAWSVLHWYDTDTQYF
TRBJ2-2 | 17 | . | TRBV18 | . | TGTGCCAGCTCACCAGTAGGGGGGTTCGCGAACACCGGGGAGCTGTTTTTT | CASSPVGGFANTGELFF
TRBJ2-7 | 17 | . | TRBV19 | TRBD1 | TGTGCCAGTAGTTCCCCGCGACAGGGTCCGACGACGAACGAGCAGTACTTC | CASSSPRQGPTTNEQYF
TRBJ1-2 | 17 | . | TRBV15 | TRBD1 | TGTGCCACCAGCAGAGACCGGGACAGGGTGGCTCTTTATGGCTACACCTTC | CATSRDRDRVALYGYTF
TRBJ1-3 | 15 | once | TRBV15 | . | TGTGCCACCAGCAGAGATCGACCGGGTGGAAACACCATATATTTT | CATSRDRPGGNTIYF
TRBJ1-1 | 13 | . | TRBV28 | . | TGTGCCAGCACCCCCGGCCGGAACACTGAAGCTTTCTTT | CASTPGRNTEAFF
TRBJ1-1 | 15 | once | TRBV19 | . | TGTGCCAGTCAGTTGGGGAGTCGCATGAACACTGAAGCTTTCTTT | CASQLGSRMNTEAFF
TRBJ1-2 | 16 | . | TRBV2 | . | TGTGCCAGCAGTGAAAAAGGTCAGGGCCTTATCGGGGGCTACACCTTC | CASSEKGQGLIGGYTF
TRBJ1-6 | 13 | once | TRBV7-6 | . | TGTGCCAGCAGCTTAAATCTCAACGCAGCCCTCCACTTT | CASSLNLNAALHF
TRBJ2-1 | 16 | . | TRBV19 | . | TGTGCCAGTAGTATCTCCAGCGGGCCTTCCTACAATGAGCAGTTCTTC | CASSISSGPSYNEQFF
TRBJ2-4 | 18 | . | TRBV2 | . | TGTGCCAGCAGTTCCTACAGGGTCGGTTCCCCTAAAAAAAACATTCAGTACTTC | CASSSYRVGSPKKNIQYF
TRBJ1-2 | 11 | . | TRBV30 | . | TGTGCCTGGAGTACTAACTATGGCTACACCTTC | CAWSTNYGYTF
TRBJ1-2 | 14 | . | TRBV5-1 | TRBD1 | TGCGCCAGCAGCTCCGGGACAGGCGAGGGTGGCTACACCTTC | CASSSGTGEGGYTF
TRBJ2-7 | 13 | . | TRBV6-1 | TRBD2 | TGTGCCACCCTAGCGGGAGTGTCTACCGAGCAGTACTTC | CATLAGVSTEQYF
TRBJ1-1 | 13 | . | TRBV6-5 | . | TGTGCCAGCAGGCCCAATACGAACACTGAAGCTTTCTTT | CASRPNTNTEAFF
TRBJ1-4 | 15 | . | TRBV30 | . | TGTGCCTGGAGTGGGGGGGGTGCAACTAATGAAAAACTGTTTTTT | CAWSGGGATNEKLFF
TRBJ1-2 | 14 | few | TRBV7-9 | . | TGTGCCAGCAGCTATACAGGATCTAACTATGGCTACACCTTC | CASSYTGSNYGYTF
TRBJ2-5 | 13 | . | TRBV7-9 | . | TGTGCCAGCAGCCCCGGGGGAGGCGAGACCCAGTACTTC | CASSPGGGETQYF
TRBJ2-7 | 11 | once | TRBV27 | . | TGTGCCAGCAGCCGCGACTACGAGCAGTACTTC | CASSRDYEQYF
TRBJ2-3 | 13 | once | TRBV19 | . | TGTGCCAGTCGGAACGGGGGCACAGATACGCAGTATTTT | CASRNGGTDTQYF
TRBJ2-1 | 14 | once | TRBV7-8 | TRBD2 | TGTGCCAGCAGCCCAAGGACTAGACGGGATGAGCAGTTCTTC | CASSPRTRRDEQFF
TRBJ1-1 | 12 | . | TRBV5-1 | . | TGCGCCAGCACCGACAGCAACACTGAAGCTTTCTTT | CASTDSNTEAFF
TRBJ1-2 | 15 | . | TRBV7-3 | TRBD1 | TGTGCCAGCAGCTTAAGGTCCGGGAGGACAGGAGGCTACACCTTC | CASSLRSGRTGGYTF
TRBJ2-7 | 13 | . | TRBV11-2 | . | TGTGCCAGCAGCCCCACATCTGGCTACGAGCAGTACTTC | CASSPTSGYEQYF
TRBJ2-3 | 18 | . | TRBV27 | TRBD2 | TGTGCCAGCATCGGCCCTAACCGGAGCGGGAGGTTCATGGATACGCAGTATTTT | CASIGPNRSGRFMDTQYF
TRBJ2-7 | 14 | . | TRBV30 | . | TGTGCCTGGAGAGTGGAGGGGGGCGCCTACGAGCAGTACTTC | CAWRVEGGAYEQYF
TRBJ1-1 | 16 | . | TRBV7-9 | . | TGTGCCAGCAGCTTTGATGGGGGACTACACCCTCGGGTGGCTTTCTTT | CASSFDGGLHPRVAFF
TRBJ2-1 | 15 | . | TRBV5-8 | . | TGTGCCAGCAGCTTGGAAGGGGGGGTTAACAATGAGCAGTTCTTC | CASSLEGGVNNEQFF
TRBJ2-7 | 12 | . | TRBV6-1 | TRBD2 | TGTGCCAGCAGGCCGGGGGGGATAGGGCAGTACTTC | CASRPGGIGQYF
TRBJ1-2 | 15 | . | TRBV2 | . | TGTGCCAGCTTAGGTAAAGGGGCGATCGACTATGGCTACACCTTC | CASLGKGAIDYGYTF
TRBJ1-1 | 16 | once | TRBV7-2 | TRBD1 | TGTGCCAGCAGCTTAGTTTGGGCCAGGGGGGCGGTTGAAGCTTTCTTT | CASSLVWARGAVEAFF
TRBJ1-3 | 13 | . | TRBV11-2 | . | TGTGCCAGCAGCTTAGGCACTGGAAACACCATATATTTT | CASSLGTGNTIYF
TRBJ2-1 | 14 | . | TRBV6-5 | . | TGTGCCAGCAGTTACAGTCGGCAGGGGTATGAGCAGTTCTTC | CASSYSRQGYEQFF
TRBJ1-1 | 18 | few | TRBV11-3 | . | TGTGCCAGCAGCTTAACAATTGGGGGGCGCGGGATTAACACTGAAGCTTTCTTT | CASSLTIGGRGINTEAFF
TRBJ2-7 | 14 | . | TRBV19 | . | TGTGCCAGTAGTACCCGACAGGCCTACTACGAGCAGTACTTC | CASSTRQAYYEQYF
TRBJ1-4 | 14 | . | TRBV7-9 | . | TGTGCCAGCAGCCCTAGTCTCGGGGATGAAAAACTGTTTTTT | CASSPSLGDEKLFF
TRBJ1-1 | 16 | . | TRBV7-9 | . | TGTGCCAGCAGCTTGGAGGGGGGCTGGGAGAACACTGAAGCTTTCTTT | CASSLEGGWENTEAFF
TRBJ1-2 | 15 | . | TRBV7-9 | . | TGTGCCAGCAGCTTGGGGACGGCCAGACTCTATGGCTACACCTTC | CASSLGTARLYGYTF
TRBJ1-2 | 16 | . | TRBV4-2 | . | TGTGCCAGCAGCCTACCCGGGGCCGGTGCTAACTATGGCTACACCTTC | CASSLPGAGANYGYTF
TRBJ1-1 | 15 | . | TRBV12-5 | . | TGTGCTAGTGGTTCTGGACAAGGGTGGGACACTGAAGCTTTCTTT | CASGSGQGWDTEAFF
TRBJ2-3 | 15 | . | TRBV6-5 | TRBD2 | TGTGCCAGCAAAGGGGCGGGAGGAGGGGAAGATACGCAGTATTTT | CASKGAGGGEDTQYF
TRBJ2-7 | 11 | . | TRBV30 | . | TGTGCCTGGAGCGGTGGGTTCGAGCAGTACTTC | CAWSGGFEQYF
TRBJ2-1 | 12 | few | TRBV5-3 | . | TGTAGGAGAGACAACTCCTACAATGAGCAGTTCTTC | CRRDNSYNEQFF
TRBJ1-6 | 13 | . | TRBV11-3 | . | TGTGCCAGCAGCTTAGGGTCACGGACACCCCTCCACTTT | CASSLGSRTPLHF
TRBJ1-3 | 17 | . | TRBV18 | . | TGTGCCAGCTCACCAAGGGTCCGGAGAAACACTGGAAACACCATATATTTT | CASSPRVRRNTGNTIYF
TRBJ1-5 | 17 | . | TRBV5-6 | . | TGTGCCAGCAGCTTGGGTGACCGACCATGGAGCAATCAGCCCCAGCATTTT | CASSLGDRPWSNQPQHF
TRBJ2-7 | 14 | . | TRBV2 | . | TGTGCCAGCCGGGGATGGGGCTCTTCCTACGAGCAGTACTTC | CASRGWGSSYEQYF
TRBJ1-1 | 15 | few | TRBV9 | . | TGTGCCAGCAGCCCCCGGGACAACTTGAACACTGAAGCTTTCTTT | CASSPRDNLNTEAFF